This TCR beta chain was identified in a study of graft-versus-host responses after intestinal transplantation. Study overall: Transplant types were multivisceral, liver-intestinal, or isolated intestinal. Every recipient had anti-thymocyte globulin induction and roughly three years of tacrolimus plus steroids.

Clones were read by immunoSEQ multiplex PCR, and TCRdb kept only the in-frame ones, dropping some. The sample records around 100,000 clones, roughly 93% being singletons. Study conclusions and caveats: Where graft-donor T cell macrochimerism was present, patients had high graft-versus-host to host-versus-graft clonal ratios in allografts. The marrow of recipients harbored GvH clones, and ileum or blood showed some of them first.

This clone was counted once. Its antigen is as yet unknown. V gave up 7 bases and J gave up 5 bases, with 18 bases separating them. The CDR3 sequence is 14 residues long. The receptor comes from a human donor who received an intestinal transplant. This sequence joins TRBV23-1 and TRBJ2-7; D is undetermined. TRBV23-1 is known as an ORF, though its function is uncertain. The sample in question was unstimulated CD8+ T cells sorted from spleen or lymph node cells, obtained before intestinal transplant. The CDR3 DNA sequence: TGCGCCAGCAACCCCAAAACCCCCAGCCACGAGCAGTACTTC. Translation: CASNPKTPSHEQYF.